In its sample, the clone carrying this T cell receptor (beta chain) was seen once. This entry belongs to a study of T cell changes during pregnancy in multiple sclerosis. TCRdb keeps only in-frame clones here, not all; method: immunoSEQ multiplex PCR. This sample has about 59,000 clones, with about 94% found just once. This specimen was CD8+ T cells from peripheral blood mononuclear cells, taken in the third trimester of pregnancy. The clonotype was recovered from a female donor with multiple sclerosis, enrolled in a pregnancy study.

As DNA, the CDR3 is TGTGCCAGCAGCTTGGGGGCATCTTGGTTCTTC. Translated: CASSLGASWFF. This rearrangement joins TRBV5-4 to TRBJ2-1; D is unclear. Germline V gene lookup returns CDR1 SGHNT and CDR2 YYREEE (reference sequence). The CDR3 totals 11 residues. V lost 0 bases to trimming and J lost 15 bases, with 10 bases between them.